The TCR beta chain under discussion was sequenced for a study of early T cells in non-severe SARS-CoV-2 infection (dated by TCRdb to the early 2020s). General notes on the study: Bulk RNA from unsorted whole blood was used for TCR sequencing, so alpha and beta chains could not be paired.

The receptor library was made with 5' RACE. Sequencing took place on a NextSeq 500. The TCR library protocol attached unique molecular identifiers to individual cDNA molecules to correct for sequencing error and PCR bias. Both TCR alpha and beta chains were sequenced, and tight co-correlation was observed between alpha and beta sequence abundances in each sample. In the original analysis: Decombinator V4 was used to annotate TCR sequences for V gene, J gene and CDR3. Expanded TCRs were defined as changing significantly between any two time points under a Poisson model with p below 0.0001. TCR abundances were normalised to the total number of TCRs sequenced per sample and were expressed as counts per million. MAIT TCRs were defined by TRAV1-2 paired with TRAJ12, TRAJ20 or TRAJ33, and iNKT TCRs by TRAV10 paired with TRAJ18. VDJdb, accessed on 1 November 2021, was searched for TCRs annotated for CMV, EBV and SARS-CoV-2, and TCRs annotated for more than one antigen were excluded. TCRdb reworked the public reads: Q25 trimming with fastp, MiXCR clone assembly, productive beta chains retained. CDR3 protein duplicates are merged, each entry listing the most common genes and DNA. None of the V and J calls come from the authors' own analysis; TCRdb made them. The sample table contains about 83,000 distinct CDR3 sequences; only one count was recorded for roughly 13% of them. Jointly, the top ten make up around 1.5% of the sample.

A case-control design nested within a healthcare worker cohort in London, UK, was used, with weekly nasopharyngeal swab PCR tests and blood sampling performed. Between 23 and 31 March 2020, the week of the UK lockdown, healthcare workers were enrolled and then followed up weekly for as long as 16 weeks. This clonotype was counted ten times or more. The clone's antigen remains unknown. The sample holds no much larger clone one base away, and base qualities are not on file. Overall study results and their limits: VDJdb matching was skewed toward anti-spike CD8 responses, so virus-specific expansions were likely underestimated and private and CD4 specificities were missed.

The germline V gene provides CDR1 LGHNA and CDR2 YSLEER. Taken from cysteine to phenylalanine, the CDR3 has 15 residues. CDR3 DNA only is kept here, 45 bases in frame from base 1. The trim is 0 bases for V and 7 bases for J, with a gap of 13 bases between the germline ends. The rearrangement joined TRBV4-3 to TRBJ1-5; no D gene is confidently identified. The sample taken for sequencing was whole blood. The source of this sequence is an adult who was a healthcare worker with PCR-confirmed SARS-CoV-2 infection or an uninfected control (not recorded which). CDR3 protein: CASSQDLWAEQPQHF. Read as DNA, the sequence is TGCGCCAGCAGCCAAGATTTGTGGGCGGAGCAGCCCCAGCATTTT.